This entry is about one T cell receptor (beta chain). It has no known antigen specificity. No quality values exist for individual bases; no much larger clone is one base distant. This sample was taken from a study of CD8 T cells in Susac syndrome (dated by TCRdb to the late 2010s). Describing the broader study: Of the Susac syndrome patients who were sequenced, under ten were in clinical remission while about 6 had clinically active disease. At blood withdrawal, Susac syndrome patients were either therapy-naive, taking corticosteroids (in some cases with IVIg as well), or taking IVIg alone. Repertoire sequencing was used to test whether CD8+ T cell activation and differentiation in Susac syndrome was antigen driven. The clonality of the CD8+ T cell repertoire was compared across approximately 11 healthy donors, about 14 Susac syndrome patients and 15 multiple sclerosis patients.

RNA was extracted with the RNeasy kit and about 0.5 to 1 ug was reverse transcribed using random hexamers. TCR beta CDR3 regions were amplified with the immunoSEQ multiplex PCR assay covering 54 Vbeta and 13 Jbeta segments. Bias from PCR amplification was corrected by using a synthetic template baseline for primer optimization and for computational correction. In the original analysis: Reads were annotated to V, D and J genes per IMGT and analyzed with immunoSEQ Analyzer, keeping only productive sequences. To calculate clonality, Shannon entropy was normalized by log2 of the number of productive unique sequences and then subtracted from one. Public and private clones were assessed among the 100 most prevalent clones of each patient and control. Clones were defined as Susac-specific if absent from the healthy and MS cohorts, from 1052 published viral clones and from other ImmuneACCESS disease sequences. The public reads were reanalyzed by TCRdb: fastp trimming at Q25, MiXCR alignment, in-frame beta chains only. Rows with one shared CDR3 protein collapse into an entry with the most common genes and DNA. The V and J calls and clone size are TCRdb's, not the authors'. The sample includes around 80,000 distinct CDR3 sequences, with over 85% observed a single time. The ten largest clones add up to around 0.45% of the sample.

The CDR3, cysteine through phenylalanine, is 14 amino acids long. Solely the CDR3 DNA is kept, with 42 bases framed from the first base. V sheds 0 bases and J sheds 0 bases, leaving 5 bases between their ends. From the germline V gene (reference sequence), CDR1 is LGHDT and CDR2 is YNNKEL. General study outcomes and caveats: Susac syndrome CD8+ repertoires showed clonal expansion, highest in CD8+ TEMRA cells and greater in clinically active than remitting patients. The number of individuals in the TCR sequencing and HLA analysis was recognized as being relatively small. Looking at Susac-specific public clones, the researchers identified some 16 in the total CD8+ repertoire and roughly 5 in the CD8+ TEMRA repertoire.

Peripheral blood CD8+ and CD4+ T cells from healthy donors, Susac syndrome patients and multiple sclerosis patients were profiled using high-throughput TCR beta sequencing. The Susac syndrome patients fulfilled recently defined diagnostic criteria for definite or probable disease. Bulk CD8+ and CD4+ T cells were purified by magnetic negative isolation, whereas CD8+ TEMRA cells were enriched by FACS. Blood was collected in EDTA tubes and processed within 24 hours, with PBMCs isolated through density gradient centrifugation. PBMCs intended for TCR sequencing were cryopreserved in liquid nitrogen and thawed later in a water bath at 37 degrees C. A purity of at least 90% was achieved for sorted or isolated CD4+, CD8+ and CD8+ TEMRA cells.

The sequence was collected from a human donor with Susac syndrome. This chain is built from TRBV3-1 and TRBJ1-1, with the D gene not clear enough to name. Sequences were obtained from CD8+ T cells from PBMCs. The nucleotide sequence is TGTGCCAGCAGCCAAGACCCAATGAACACTGAAGCTTTCTTT. The translation is CASSQDPMNTEAFF.